The 12 T cell receptor beta chains given below trace back to one sample, sequenced in a study of cytomegalovirus exposure and HLA in healthy donors. Some clones are missing from TCRdb's copy, which holds only in-frame ones; the method was immunoSEQ multiplex PCR. The sample lists about 110,000 clones, about 88% seen once, with roughly 2.2% in the top ten. Sequencing used PBMCs. The receptor set was obtained from a woman aged 18 to 35 in good health and CMV-seronegative.

This chain connects TRBV9 to TRBJ2-7; the match to TRBD1 covers 7 bases. Trimming took 8 bases from V and 1 from J; bases not matched to a gene: 9. Looked up from germline, CDR1 is SGDLS and CDR2 is YYNGEE. This CDR3 spans 14 amino acids. Written as DNA, the CDR3 is TGTGCCAGTGGTGCCGGGACAGAATCCTACGAGCAGTACTTC. Translation gives CASGAGTESYEQYF.

The rearrangement links TRBV12-1 to TRBJ2-1; whether TRBD2, the table's D call, matches the DNA was not checked. TRBV12-1 is recorded as a pseudogene. This CDR3 comprises 18 residues. CDR3 protein: CASSFPRGRLAGDNEQFF. CDR3 sequence (DNA): TGTGCCAGCAGCTTTCCCCGCGGTCGGCTAGCGGGCGACAATGAGCAGTTCTTC.

The chain recombines TRBV30 with TRBJ2-5, with 8 bases matching TRBD1. With V trimmed by 2 bases and J by 3 bases, 5 bases remained unmatched. Germline assignment: CDR1 GTSNPN and CDR2 SVGIG (reference sequence). CDR3 length: 14 amino acids. The CDR3 DNA sequence: TGTGCCTGGAGTAGAACAGGGGGTAAAGAGACCCAGTACTTC. Protein sequence: CAWSRTGGKETQYF. The full variable domain, with the rest looked up from reference TRBV30 and TRBJ2-5, is SQTIHQWPATLVQPVGSPLSLECTVEGTSNPNLYWYRQAAGRGLQLLFYSVGIGQISSEVPQNLSASRPQDRQFILSSKKLLLSDSGFYLCAWSRTGGKETQYFGPGTRLLVL.

This chain joins TRBV7-9 and TRBJ2-7; 8 bases map to TRBD1. The germline V gene has CDR1 SEHNR and CDR2 FQNEAQ (reference sequence). The CDR3 is 15 residues long. V gave up 2 bases and J gave up 5 bases; unmatched junction bases: 8. The CDR3 nucleotides are TGTGCCAGCAGCTTACGGGCAGGGGGCAGACACGAGCAGTACTTC. Translated, it gives CASSLRAGGRHEQYF. The variable domain in full, with the rest retrieved from reference TRBV7-9 and TRBJ2-7, is DTGVSQNPRHKITKRGQNVTFRCDPISEHNRLYWYRQTLGQGPEFLTYFQNEAQLEKSRLLSDRFSAERPKGSFSTLEIQRTEQGDSAMYLCASSLRAGGRHEQYFGPGTRLTVT.

The rearrangement links TRBV29-1 to TRBJ2-6; D may be TRBD1 (6 bases). The ends were cut back, 4 bases at V and 0 bases at J, with 13 bases in the middle. Germline lookup yields CDR1 SQVTM and CDR2 ANQGSEA. The CDR3 sequence is 16 residues long. This CDR3 is CSVVNRADSGANVLTF. In nucleotides, the CDR3 is TGCAGCGTTGTAAACAGGGCCGACTCTGGGGCCAACGTCCTGACTTTC.

The table lists this clone with a count of one. This sequence joins TRBV5-1 and TRBJ2-5; possible D gene TRBD1, 5 bases. In germline, CDR1 is SGHRS, CDR2 YFSETQ. Trimming cost V 0 bases and J 5 bases, with 11 bases left between them. The CDR3 length is 14 residues. CDR3 sequence (DNA): TGCGCCAGCAGCTTGGCCCCAGGGTTCGAGACCCAGTACTTC. This encodes CASSLAPGFETQYF.

This clone was counted only a few times. The chain joins TRBV28 to TRBJ2-7; TRBD2 matches at 7 bases. The length of the CDR3 is 11 residues. The trim removed 5 bases at V and 6 bases at J, leaving 1 base unmatched. Germline CDR1 is MDHEN and CDR2 is SYDVKM. CDR3 loop: CASSPGGEQYF. The CDR3 nucleotides read TGTGCCAGCAGTCCGGGGGGCGAGCAGTACTTC.

The V gene is TRBV15, the J gene TRBJ2-2; 11 bases agree with TRBD2. CDR1 and CDR2 from the germline V gene are LNHNV and YYDKDF (reference sequence). Trimming removed 0 bases from V and 4 bases from J; junction bases left unmatched: 4. The CDR3 runs 17 residues. The CDR3 DNA reads as TGTGCCACCAGCAGAGATCGTCTAGCGGGAGGCACCGGGGAGCTGTTTTTT. This codes for CATSRDRLAGGTGELFF.

The chain links TRBV30 to TRBJ2-3, with 9 bases identical to TRBD2. The length of the CDR3 is 15 residues. Germline assignment: CDR1 GTSNPN and CDR2 SVGIG (reference sequence). V lost 3 bases to trimming and J lost 5 bases; unmatched junction nucleotides: 9. The CDR3 DNA is TGTGCCTGGAGGGAAGGGACTAGCCTGGGAGATACGCAGTATTTT. It specifies CAWREGTSLGDTQYF.

This chain connects TRBV6-5 to TRBJ1-1; 7 nucleotides agree with TRBD1. The V gene's germline CDR1 is MNHEY and CDR2 SVGAGI. The CDR3 is made up of 14 amino acids. V trimming: 0 bases; J trimming: 10 bases; junction bases outside the gene matches: 8. The CDR3 region is CASSYSVGTDTAFF. The CDR3 nucleotides are TGTGCCAGCAGTTACTCGGTGGGGACAGATACAGCTTTCTTT.

This sequence joins TRBV12-5 and TRBJ1-1, with D maybe TRBD1 (5 bases). The CDR3 spans 13 residues. The V and J ends lost 2 bases and 10 bases respectively, with 14 bases between them. Germline CDR1 LGHNT, CDR2 FRNRAP. The CDR3 DNA is TGTGCTAGTGGTTTGTCTGGGGACTTGGGAGCTTTCTTT. Amino acids: CASGLSGDLGAFF. The whole variable domain, remainder taken from reference TRBV12-5 and TRBJ1-1, is DARVTQTPRHKVTEMGQEVTMRCQPILGHNTVFWYRQTMMQGLELLAYFRNRAPLDDSGMPKDRFSAEMPDATLATLKIQPSEPRDSAVYFCASGLSGDLGAFFGQGTRLTVV.

J is TRBJ2-5 and V is TRBV18, with D hard to call. Germline V gives CDR1 KGHSH, CDR2 LQKENI. CDR3 length equals 13 residues. V lost 5 bases and J 5 bases, leaving 12 bases between the germline ends. CDR3 in amino acids: CASSIRNGETQYF. The DNA of the CDR3 is TGTGCCAGCTCAATAAGAAACGGGGAGACCCAGTACTTC.